The T cell receptor beta chain described here comes from a study of shared clonotypes between healthy human individuals. At the level of the study: For every donor, three CD4 naive, three CD4 memory, two CD8 naive and one CD8 memory plates were used.

Trimming took off 1 base at V and 3 bases at J, with 14 bases between the two ends. CDR3 size: 15 residues. Germline V gene sequence: CDR1 SGHRS, CDR2 YFSETQ. Clones were read by immunoSEQ multiplex PCR, and TCRdb kept only the in-frame ones, dropping some. This repertoire shows about 340,000 clones, around 67% found once; its top ten account for more than 9%. The chain couples TRBV5-1 to TRBJ2-7, with D possibly TRBD2 on 6 matching bases. The source is a young man in good health. Sequenced sample: memory CD4+ T cells sorted from blood. Subset: CD45RA-negative fraction. CDR3 DNA sequence: TGCGCCAGCAGCTTGTATCTAGCGCAGAACTACGAGCAGTACTTC. This codes for CASSLYLAQNYEQYF.